This T cell receptor beta chain was sequenced in a study of blood T cell repertoires in COVID-19. At the level of the study: Samples of COVID-19 (acute and convalescent) were obtained from the United States, Italy and Spain. Sample material is recorded as cDNA or gDNA derived from T cells, B-cell-depleted T cells, or PBMCs.

Trimming left V 5 bases short and J 5 bases short, with 10 bases between. The germline gives CDR1 MNHEY, CDR2 SVGAGI. This CDR3 contains 13 residues. Original analysis: Nucleated cell counts were estimated from reference gene primer amplification. Method: immunoSEQ multiplex PCR; TCRdb's copy keeps in-frame clones and lacks some. The DNA gave D and trimming, while V, J and clone size come from that table. This table has about 180,000 clones, 70% to 90% appearing once. Comment on this clone: The sample contains more than one DNA sequence encoding this CDR3.

The TCR comes from a man aged 65-85 years with active or convalescent COVID-19. The J gene is TRBJ1-5, the V gene TRBV6-5, with D unclear. The sample was peripheral blood. CDR3 nucleotides: TGTGCCAGCAGTCCTCGACGGGATCAGCCCCAGCATTTT. It specifies CASSPRRDQPQHF.